This T cell receptor (beta chain) was obtained from a study of spatial heterogeneity in lung cancer. TCRdb ran MiXCR on the 5' RACE reads and lists one entry per CDR3 protein. The sample includes 42,000 or so distinct CDR3 sequences, under 12% of them seen just once. Germline CDR1 is SGHDT and CDR2 is YYEEEE. Germline trimming cut 3 bases from V and 4 bases from J; bases unmatched to any gene: 5. The CDR3 sequence is 17 residues long. Time point reported: blood at routine non-recurrence follow-up after resection. Unsorted tumor, nontumor lung tissue or cryopreserved PBMC supplied the whole RNA. This sequence originates from a female donor with early-stage non-small cell lung cancer. The chain couples TRBV5-6 to TRBJ2-2; 14 bases are shared with TRBD2. Sample: PBMCs, taken at follow-up. CDR3 DNA: TGTGCCAGCAGCTCGGGACTAGCGGGGGACTCCACCGGGGAGCTGTTTTTT. Encoded protein: CASSSGLAGDSTGELFF.